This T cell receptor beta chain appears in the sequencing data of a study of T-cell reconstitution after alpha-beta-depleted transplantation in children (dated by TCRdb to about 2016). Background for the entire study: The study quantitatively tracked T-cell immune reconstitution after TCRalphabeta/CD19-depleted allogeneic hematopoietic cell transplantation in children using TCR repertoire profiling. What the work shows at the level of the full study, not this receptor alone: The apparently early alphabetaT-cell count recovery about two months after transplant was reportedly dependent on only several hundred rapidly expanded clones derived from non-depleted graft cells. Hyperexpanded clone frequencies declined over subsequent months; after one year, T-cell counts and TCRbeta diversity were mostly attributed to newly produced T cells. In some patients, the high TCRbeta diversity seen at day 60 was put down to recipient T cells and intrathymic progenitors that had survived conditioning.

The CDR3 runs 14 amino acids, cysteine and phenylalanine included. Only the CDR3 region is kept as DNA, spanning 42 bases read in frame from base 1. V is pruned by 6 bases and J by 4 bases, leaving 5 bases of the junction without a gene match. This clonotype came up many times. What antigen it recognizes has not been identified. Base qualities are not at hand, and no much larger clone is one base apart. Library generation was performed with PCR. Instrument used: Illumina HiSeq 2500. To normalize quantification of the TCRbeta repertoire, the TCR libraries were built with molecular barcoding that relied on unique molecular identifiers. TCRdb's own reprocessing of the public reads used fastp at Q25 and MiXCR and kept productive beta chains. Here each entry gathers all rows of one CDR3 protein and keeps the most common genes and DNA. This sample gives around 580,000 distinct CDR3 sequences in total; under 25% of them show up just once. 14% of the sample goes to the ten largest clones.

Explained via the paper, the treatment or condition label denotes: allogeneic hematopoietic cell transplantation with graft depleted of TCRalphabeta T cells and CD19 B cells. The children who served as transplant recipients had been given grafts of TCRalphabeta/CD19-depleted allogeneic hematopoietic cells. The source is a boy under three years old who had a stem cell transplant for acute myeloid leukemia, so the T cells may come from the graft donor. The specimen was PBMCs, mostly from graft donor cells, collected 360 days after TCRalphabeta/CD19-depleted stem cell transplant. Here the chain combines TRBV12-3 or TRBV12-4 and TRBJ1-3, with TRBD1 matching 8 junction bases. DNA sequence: TGTGCCAGCAGCCGAGGACAGGGAGGAAACACCATATATTTT. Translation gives CASSRGQGGNTIYF.